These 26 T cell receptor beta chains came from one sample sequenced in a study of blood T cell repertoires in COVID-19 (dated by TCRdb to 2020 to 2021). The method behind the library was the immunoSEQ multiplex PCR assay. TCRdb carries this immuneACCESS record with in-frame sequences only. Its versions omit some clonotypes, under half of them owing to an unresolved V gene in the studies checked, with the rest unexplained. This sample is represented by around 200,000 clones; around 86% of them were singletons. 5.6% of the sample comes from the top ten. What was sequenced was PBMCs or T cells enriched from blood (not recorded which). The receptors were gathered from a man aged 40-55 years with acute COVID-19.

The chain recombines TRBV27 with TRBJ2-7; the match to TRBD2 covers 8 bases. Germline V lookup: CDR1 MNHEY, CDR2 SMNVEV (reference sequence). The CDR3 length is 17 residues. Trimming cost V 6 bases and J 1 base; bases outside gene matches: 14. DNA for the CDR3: TGTGCCAGCAGCCAGCTTGGGACTTTAGCGGGATCCTACGAGCAGTACTTC. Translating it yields CASSQLGTLAGSYEQYF.

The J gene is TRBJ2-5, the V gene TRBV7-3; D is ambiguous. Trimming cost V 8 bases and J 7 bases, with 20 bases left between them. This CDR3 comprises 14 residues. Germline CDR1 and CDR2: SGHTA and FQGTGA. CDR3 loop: CASAPGSQAGTQYF. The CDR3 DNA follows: TGTGCCAGCGCCCCGGGTTCCCAAGCTGGGACCCAGTACTTC.

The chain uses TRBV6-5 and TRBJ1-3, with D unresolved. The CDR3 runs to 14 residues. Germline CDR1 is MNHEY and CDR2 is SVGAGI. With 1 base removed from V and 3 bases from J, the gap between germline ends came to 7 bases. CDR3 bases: TGTGCCAGCAGTTACTTTTTTAGTGGAAACACCATATATTTT. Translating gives CASSYFFSGNTIYF.

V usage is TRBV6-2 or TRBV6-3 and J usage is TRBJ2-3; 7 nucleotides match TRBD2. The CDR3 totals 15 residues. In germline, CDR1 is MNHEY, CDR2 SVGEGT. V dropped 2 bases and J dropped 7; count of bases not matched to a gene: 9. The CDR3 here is CASSYTGRTGNTQYF. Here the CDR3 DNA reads TGTGCCAGCAGTTACACCGGGAGGACGGGAAATACGCAGTATTTT.

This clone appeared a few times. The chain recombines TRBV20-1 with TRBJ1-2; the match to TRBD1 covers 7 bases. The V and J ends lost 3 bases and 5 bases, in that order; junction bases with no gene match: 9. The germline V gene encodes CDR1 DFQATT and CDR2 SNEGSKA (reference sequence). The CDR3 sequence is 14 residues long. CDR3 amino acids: CSASTSGGFYGYTF. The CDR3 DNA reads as TGCAGTGCTAGTACTTCAGGGGGTTTTTATGGCTACACCTTC.

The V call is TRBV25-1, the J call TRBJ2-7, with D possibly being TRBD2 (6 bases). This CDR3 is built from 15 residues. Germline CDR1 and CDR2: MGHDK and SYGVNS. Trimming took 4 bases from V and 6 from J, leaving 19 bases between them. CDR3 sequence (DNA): TGTGCCAGCAGTGCTTCGATGGAGGGCCTGGGCGAGCAGTACTTC. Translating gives CASSASMEGLGEQYF.

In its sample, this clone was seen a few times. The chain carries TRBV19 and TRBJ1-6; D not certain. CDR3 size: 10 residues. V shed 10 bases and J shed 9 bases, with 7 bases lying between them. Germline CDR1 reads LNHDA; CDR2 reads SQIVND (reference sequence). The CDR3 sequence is CAINFSPLHF. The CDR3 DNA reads TGTGCCATAAACTTTTCACCCCTCCACTTT. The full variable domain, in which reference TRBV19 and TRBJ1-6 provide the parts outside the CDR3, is DGGITQSPKYLFRKEGQNVTLSCEQNLNHDAMYWYRQDPGQGLRLIYYSQIVNDFQKGDIAEGYSVSREKKESFPLTVTSAQKNPTAFYLCAINFSPLHFGNGTRLTVT.

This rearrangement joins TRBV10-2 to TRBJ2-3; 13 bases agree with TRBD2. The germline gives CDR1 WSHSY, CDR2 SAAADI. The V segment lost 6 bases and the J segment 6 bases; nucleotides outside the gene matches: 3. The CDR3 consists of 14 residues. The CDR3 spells CASSGLAGEDTQYF. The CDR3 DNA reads TGCGCCAGCAGCGGACTAGCGGGAGAGGATACGCAGTATTTT.

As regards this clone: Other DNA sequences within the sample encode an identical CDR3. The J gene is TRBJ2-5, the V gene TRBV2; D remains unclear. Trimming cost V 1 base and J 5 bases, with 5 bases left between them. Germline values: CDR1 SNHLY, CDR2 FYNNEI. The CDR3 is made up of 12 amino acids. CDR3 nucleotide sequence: TGTGCCAGCAGTGAAGTCAGGGAGACCCAGTACTTC. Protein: CASSEVRETQYF.

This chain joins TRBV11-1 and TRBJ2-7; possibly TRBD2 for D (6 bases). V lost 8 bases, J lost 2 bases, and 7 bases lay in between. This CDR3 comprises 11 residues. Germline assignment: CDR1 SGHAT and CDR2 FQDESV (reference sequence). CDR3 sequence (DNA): TGTGCCAGCCGGGGGACCTACGAGCAGTACTTC. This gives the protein CASRGTYEQYF.

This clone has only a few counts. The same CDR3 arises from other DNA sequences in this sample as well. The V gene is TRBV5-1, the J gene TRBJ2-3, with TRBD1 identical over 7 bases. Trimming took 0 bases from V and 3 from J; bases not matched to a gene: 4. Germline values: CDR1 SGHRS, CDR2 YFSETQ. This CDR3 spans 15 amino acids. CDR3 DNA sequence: TGCGCCAGCAGCTTGGTGGGACAGATTACAGATACGCAGTATTTT. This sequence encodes CASSLVGQITDTQYF.

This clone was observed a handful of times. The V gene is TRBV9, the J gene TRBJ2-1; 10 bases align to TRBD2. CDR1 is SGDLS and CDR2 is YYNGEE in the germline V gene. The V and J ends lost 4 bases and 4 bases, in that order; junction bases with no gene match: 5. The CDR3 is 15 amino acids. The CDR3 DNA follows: TGTGCCAGCAGCCCTCGGACTAGCGGTTACAATGAGCAGTTCTTC. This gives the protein CASSPRTSGYNEQFF.

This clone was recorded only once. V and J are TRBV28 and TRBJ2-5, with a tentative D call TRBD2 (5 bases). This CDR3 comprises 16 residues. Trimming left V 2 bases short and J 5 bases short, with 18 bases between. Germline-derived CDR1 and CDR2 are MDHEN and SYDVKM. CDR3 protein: CASSLGSREPRETQYF. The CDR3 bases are TGTGCCAGCAGTTTAGGGAGTAGGGAGCCTCGTGAGACCCAGTACTTC.

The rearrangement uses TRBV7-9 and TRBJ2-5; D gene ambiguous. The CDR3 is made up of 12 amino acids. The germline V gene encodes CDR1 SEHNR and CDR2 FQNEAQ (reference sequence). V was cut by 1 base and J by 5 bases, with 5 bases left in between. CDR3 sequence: CASSLGRETQYF. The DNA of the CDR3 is TGTGCCAGCAGCTTAGGGCGGGAGACCCAGTACTTC.

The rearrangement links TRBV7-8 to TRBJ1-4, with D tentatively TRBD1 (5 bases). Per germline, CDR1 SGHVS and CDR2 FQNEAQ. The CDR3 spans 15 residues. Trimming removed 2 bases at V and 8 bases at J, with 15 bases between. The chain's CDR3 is CASSLRRTSSEKLFF. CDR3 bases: TGTGCCAGCAGCTTACGTCGGACATCGTCCGAAAAACTGTTTTTT.

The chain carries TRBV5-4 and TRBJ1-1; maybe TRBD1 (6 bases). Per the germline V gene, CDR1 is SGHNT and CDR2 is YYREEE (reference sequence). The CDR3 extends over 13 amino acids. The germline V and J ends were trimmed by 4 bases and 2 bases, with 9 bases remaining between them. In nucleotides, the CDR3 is TGTGCCAGCAGCGTGGACAGCAACACTGAAGCTTTCTTT. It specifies CASSVDSNTEAFF. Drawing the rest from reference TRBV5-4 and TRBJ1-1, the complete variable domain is ETGVTQSPTHLIKTRGQQVTLRCSSQSGHNTVSWYQQALGQGPQFIFQYYREEENGRGNFPPRFSGLQFPNYSSELNVNALELDDSALYLCASSVDSNTEAFFGQGTRLTVV.

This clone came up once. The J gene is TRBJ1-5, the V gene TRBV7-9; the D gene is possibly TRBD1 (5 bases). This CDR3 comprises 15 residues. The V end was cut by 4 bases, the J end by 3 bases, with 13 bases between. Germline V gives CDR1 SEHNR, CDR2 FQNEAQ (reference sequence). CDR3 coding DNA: TGTGCCAGCAGCTCCGACGGGGGACTCAATCAGCCCCAGCATTTT. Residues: CASSSDGGLNQPQHF.

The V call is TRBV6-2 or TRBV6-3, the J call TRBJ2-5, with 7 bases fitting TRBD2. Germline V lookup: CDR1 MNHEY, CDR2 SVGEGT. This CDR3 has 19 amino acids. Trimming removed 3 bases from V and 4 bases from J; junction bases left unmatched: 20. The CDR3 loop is CASSYRGRGGGSYGETQYF. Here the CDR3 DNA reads TGTGCCAGCAGTTATCGGGGTCGCGGGGGTGGGTCGTATGGAGAGACCCAGTACTTC.

The CDR3 coding sequence is TGTGCCCTCCGGGACAGGGCAGATACGCAGTATTTT. It yields the protein CALRDRADTQYF. This chain connects TRBV10-3 to TRBJ2-3; 9 bases align to TRBD1. Trimming at V came to 11 bases and at J to 4 bases, leaving 4 bases not matched to a gene. Germline assignment: CDR1 ENHRY and CDR2 SYGVKD. This CDR3 region has 12 residues.

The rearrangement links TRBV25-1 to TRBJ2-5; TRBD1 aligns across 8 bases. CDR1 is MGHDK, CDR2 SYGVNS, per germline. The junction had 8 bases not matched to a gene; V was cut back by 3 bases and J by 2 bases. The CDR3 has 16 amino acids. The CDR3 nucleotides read TGTGCCAGCAGTGAGTCGACAGGGGTCCTTCAAGAGACCCAGTACTTC. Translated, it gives CASSESTGVLQETQYF. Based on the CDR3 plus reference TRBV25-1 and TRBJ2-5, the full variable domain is EADIYQTPRYLVIGTGKKITLECSQTMGHDKMYWYQQDPGMELHLIHYSYGVNSTEKGDLSSESTVSRIRTEHFPLTLESARPSHTSQYLCASSESTGVLQETQYFGPGTRLLVL.

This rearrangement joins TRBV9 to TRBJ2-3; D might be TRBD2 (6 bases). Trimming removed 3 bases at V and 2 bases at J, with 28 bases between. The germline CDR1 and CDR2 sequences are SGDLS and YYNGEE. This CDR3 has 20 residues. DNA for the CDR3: TGTGCCAGCAGCGGGGGCCCGAGGCGGGAAGGAAGGGGATCCACAGATACGCAGTATTTT. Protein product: CASSGGPRREGRGSTDTQYF. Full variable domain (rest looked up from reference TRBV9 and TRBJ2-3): DSGVTQTPKHLITATGQRVTLRCSPRSGDLSVYWYQQSLDQGLQFLIQYYNGEERAKGNILERFSAQQFPDLHSELNLSSLELGDSALYFCASSGGPRREGRGSTDTQYFGPGTRLTVL.

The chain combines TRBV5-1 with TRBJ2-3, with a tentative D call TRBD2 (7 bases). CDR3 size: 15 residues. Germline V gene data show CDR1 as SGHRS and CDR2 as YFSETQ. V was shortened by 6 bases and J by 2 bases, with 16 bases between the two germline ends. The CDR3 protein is CASNKEGGNTDTQYF. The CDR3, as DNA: TGCGCCAGCAACAAGGAGGGGGGGAACACAGATACGCAGTATTTT.

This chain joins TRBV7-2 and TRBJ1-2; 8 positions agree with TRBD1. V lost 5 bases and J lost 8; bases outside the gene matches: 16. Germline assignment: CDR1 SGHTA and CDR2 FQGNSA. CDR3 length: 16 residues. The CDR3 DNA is TGTGCCAGCAGCCTTTTCAGGCAGGGGGCGGGAGAAGGCTACACCTTC. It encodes CASSLFRQGAGEGYTF. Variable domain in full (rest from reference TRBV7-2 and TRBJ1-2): GAGVSQSPSNKVTEKGKDVELRCDPISGHTALYWYRQSLGQGLEFLIYFQGNSAPDKSGLPSDRFSAERTGGSVSTLTIQRTQQEDSAVYLCASSLFRQGAGEGYTFGSGTRLTVV.

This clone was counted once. CDR3 nucleotide sequence: TGCGCCAGCAGTGAGTCGATAGAACCTAATAATCAGCCCCAGCATTTT. Protein sequence: CASSESIEPNNQPQHF. This rearrangement joins TRBV10-2 to TRBJ1-5, with unresolved D. The CDR3 has 16 amino acids. Trimming took off 0 bases at V and 4 bases at J, with 13 bases between the two ends. Germline CDR1 is WSHSY and CDR2 is SAAADI.

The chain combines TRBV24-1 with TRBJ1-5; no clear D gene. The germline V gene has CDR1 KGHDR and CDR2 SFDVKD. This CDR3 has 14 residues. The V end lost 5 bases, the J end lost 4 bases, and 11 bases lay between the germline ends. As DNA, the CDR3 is TGTGCCACCAGTGCCAACTCTGAGAATCAGCCCCAGCATTTT. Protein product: CATSANSENQPQHF.

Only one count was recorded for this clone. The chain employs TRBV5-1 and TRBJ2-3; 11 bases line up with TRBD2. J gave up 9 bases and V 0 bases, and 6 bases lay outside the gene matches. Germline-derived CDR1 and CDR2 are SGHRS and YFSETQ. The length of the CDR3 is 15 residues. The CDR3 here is CASSLVLAGDPTQYF. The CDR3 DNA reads TGCGCCAGCAGCTTGGTACTAGCGGGAGACCCCACGCAGTATTTT.